This T cell receptor beta chain was documented in a study of T cells after yellow fever vaccination. About the research overall: The fractions with low cell numbers were processed using SMART-Seq v4 Ultra Low Input.

The study, taken as a whole, reports: Post-booster reappearance was seen for most primary-vaccination clones (roughly 96% CD4, roughly 91% CD8).

MiXCR, applied by TCRdb to the 5' RACE reads, yields one record per CDR3 protein. The data contain 300,000 to 400,000 distinct CDR3 sequences, around 10% of them singletons. This clonotype was detected a few times. What it binds is not known. The germline V gene has CDR1 SGHTA and CDR2 FQGNSA. J lost 5 bases, V lost 5 bases, and 9 bases had no gene match. The CDR3 spans 15 residues. The sample was CD4+ T cells sorted from PBMCs, taken 45 days after the yellow fever booster vaccination. This rearrangement joins TRBV7-2 to TRBJ2-5; 9 bases align to TRBD2. The source of this sequence is a man aged 18-30 years who received the YFV17D yellow fever vaccine. The chain's CDR3 is CASSLLAGRGETQYF. The CDR3 region has the DNA TGTGCCAGCAGCCTTCTAGCGGGGAGAGGTGAGACCCAGTACTTC.